This is a list of T cell receptor beta chains from one sample in a study of T cell responses to AZD1222 COVID-19 vaccine. Measured with immunoSEQ multiplex PCR; TCRdb has only the in-frame clones, and not every one. Of under 200,000 clones detected, around nine tenths appear once; the ten largest clones hold 20% to 30%. The sequencing here drew on peripheral blood, taken 28 days after the second AZD1222 dose. These receptors were taken from an adult who received the AZD1222 COVID-19 vaccine. CDR3s include the opening cysteine and the closing phenylalanine or tryptophan. The order of the fields is V gene, J gene, D gene, clone size, CDR3 DNA, CDR3 protein. The D gene is left open where the match is weak. Clone size is shown for a subset of rows, as once, few, many or a class of expanded clone.

>TRBV28|TRBJ2-2|TRBD2|.
TGTGCCAGCAGTTTAAGCGGGAGGGAGGCCGGGGAGCTGTTTTTT
CASSLSGREAGELFF
>TRBV30|TRBJ2-2|.|.
TGTGCCTGGACCTTTGGGGCCACCGGGGAGCTGTTTTTT
CAWTFGATGELFF
>TRBV12-5|TRBJ2-1|.|.
TGTGCTAGTGGTTCTGAGGGCCAGGTGCAGTTCTTC
CASGSEGQVQFF
>TRBV5-1|TRBJ1-4|.|.
TGCGCCAGCAAACAGGGCGCTAATGAAAAACTGTTTTTT
CASKQGANEKLFF
>TRBV9|TRBJ2-3|.|once
TGTGCCAGCAGCGTTCGACAGACCCTCTGGGATACGCAGTATTTT
CASSVRQTLWDTQYF
>TRBV7-6|TRBJ2-2|TRBD2|.
TGTGCCAGCAGCTTAGCGACTAGCGGGAGACCCAGGGCCGGGGAGCTGTTTTTT
CASSLATSGRPRAGELFF
>TRBV3-1/TRBV3-2|TRBJ2-6|.|.
TGTGCCAGCAGCCAAGAAGGAGTCTCTGGGGCCAACGTCCTGACTTTC
CASSQEGVSGANVLTF
>TRBV28|TRBJ1-5|.|.
TGTGCCAGCAGTTTAGAGGGGAGGAGCAATCAGCCCCAGCATTTT
CASSLEGRSNQPQHF
>TRBV21-1|TRBJ1-4|.|.
TGTGCCAGCAGCAAAGAGACAGGGGCTAATGAAAAACTGTTTTTT
CASSKETGANEKLFF
>TRBV28|TRBJ2-7|TRBD1|.
TGTGCCAGCATCCCAGGGGACAGGGCCCGCGAGCAGTACTTC
CASIPGDRAREQYF
>TRBV27|TRBJ2-3|.|.
TGTGCCAGCAGTTTGGAAGATAGCACAGATACGCAGTATTTT
CASSLEDSTDTQYF
>TRBV7-8|TRBJ1-3|.|few
TGTGCCAGCAGCTTAGAAGGGGAGCAGACCATATATTTT
CASSLEGEQTIYF
>TRBV28|TRBJ1-5|TRBD1|.
TGTGCCAGCAGTTGGACAGGGGGGTTCAATCAGCCCCAGCATTTT
CASSWTGGFNQPQHF